This entry lists 18 T cell receptor beta chains sequenced from one sample in a study of blood T cell repertoires in COVID-19. Only in-frame clones appear in the TCRdb table, and some are missing; sequencing was by immunoSEQ multiplex PCR. The repertoire has fewer than 80,000 clones, around 77% of them found once; the top ten carry about a tenth. Sequencing input: peripheral blood. These receptors all come from a human donor in a cohort sampled during active COVID-19.

The chain combines TRBV5-4 with TRBJ1-6; D is undetermined. Trimming shortened V by 0 bases and J by 4 bases, and 8 bases separated the two germline ends. Germline assignment: CDR1 SGHNT and CDR2 YYREEE (reference sequence). This CDR3 is 15 amino acids long. CDR3 in amino acids: CASSLDSLYNSPLHF. For the CDR3, the DNA is TGTGCCAGCAGCTTGGACTCGTTGTATAATTCACCCCTCCACTTT.

This chain links TRBV29-1 with TRBJ1-1; the D gene is possibly TRBD1 (6 bases). The CDR3 sequence is 13 residues long. CDR1 is SQVTM and CDR2 is ANQGSEA in the germline V gene. With 7 bases removed from V and 2 bases from J, the gap between germline ends came to 14 bases. CDR3: CSALAQGNTEAFF. CDR3 DNA sequence: TGCAGCGCCCTGGCACAGGGAAACACTGAAGCTTTCTTT.

The genes are TRBV6-6 and TRBJ1-5; possible D gene TRBD1, 6 bases. The germline gives CDR1 MNHNY, CDR2 SVGAGI (reference sequence). There are 15 residues in the CDR3. The V gene lost 8 bases and the J gene lost 2 bases, with 16 bases spanning the gap. CDR3 sequence reads: CASRSQGGRNQPQHF. As DNA, the CDR3 is TGTGCCAGCCGATCACAAGGGGGACGCAATCAGCCCCAGCATTTT.

V is TRBV27 and J is TRBJ1-1, with 7 bases that match TRBD1. Germline V lookup: CDR1 MNHEY, CDR2 SMNVEV (reference sequence). The CDR3 length is 16 residues. With V trimmed by 6 bases and J by 5 bases, 15 bases remained unmatched. CDR3: CASSPKFTGERTEAFF. CDR3 sequence (DNA): TGTGCCAGCAGCCCAAAATTTACAGGGGAAAGGACTGAAGCTTTCTTT.

The chain joins TRBV7-9 to TRBJ2-1; 8 positions agree with TRBD2. After removal of 5 bases from V and 8 bases from J, the junction contained 5 bases not matched to a gene. The CDR3 is made up of 13 amino acids. Germline V gene data show CDR1 as SEHNR and CDR2 as FQNEAQ (reference sequence). In nucleotides, the CDR3 is TGTGCCAGCAGCCCCGGACTAGCCGATGAGCAGTTCTTC. Its translation: CASSPGLADEQFF.

The rearrangement links TRBV29-1 to TRBJ1-2; 7 bases match TRBD1. The V gene end was trimmed by 6 bases and the J gene end by 6 bases; junction bases not matched to a gene: 7. From germline, CDR1 is SQVTM and CDR2 ANQGSEA. This CDR3 is 12 amino acids long. This CDR3 reads CSVTTGENGYTF. The CDR3 DNA follows: TGCAGCGTCACAACAGGGGAGAATGGCTACACCTTC.

The sample holds a few counts of this clone. The rearrangement joins TRBV5-1 to TRBJ2-7; possibly TRBD1 for D (5 bases). The germline V and J ends were trimmed by 0 bases and 3 bases, with 7 bases remaining between them. The CDR3 length is 13 residues. Germline values: CDR1 SGHRS, CDR2 YFSETQ. The CDR3, as DNA: TGCGCCAGCAGCTTGGTCCAGGGCTACGAGCAGTACTTC. Protein sequence: CASSLVQGYEQYF.

The chain couples TRBV24-1 to TRBJ2-5, with 7 bases that match TRBD2. The CDR3 is 15 amino acids. Trimming cost V 2 bases and J 5 bases; bases outside gene matches: 7. Per germline, CDR1 KGHDR and CDR2 SFDVKD. The CDR3 DNA reads as TGTGCCACCAGTGATTCCCAGGGAGGGTGGGAGACCCAGTACTTC. This translates into CATSDSQGGWETQYF.

J is TRBJ2-4 and V is TRBV6-1; D is perhaps TRBD1 (5 bases). Germline V CDR1 and CDR2: MNHNS, SASEGT. V was pared by 3 bases and J by 0 bases, with 15 bases between. This CDR3 contains 17 residues. CDR3 protein: CASSDVSGHLAKNIQYF. The CDR3 nucleotides are TGTGCCAGCAGTGATGTATCAGGACACCTAGCCAAAAACATTCAGTACTTC.

This clone was detected only a few times. This rearrangement joins TRBV2 to TRBJ1-5; D not resolved. Trimming took 6 bases from V and 0 from J, leaving 6 bases between them. Germline V lookup: CDR1 SNHLY, CDR2 FYNNEI. The CDR3 sequence is 13 residues long. CDR3 in DNA: TGTGCCAGCAGGGAGGGTAGCAATCAGCCCCAGCATTTT. Translated, it gives CASREGSNQPQHF.

The chain carries TRBV7-6 and TRBJ1-2; the match to TRBD1 covers 11 bases. Trimming at V came to 5 bases and at J to 4 bases, leaving 6 bases not matched to a gene. There are 15 residues in the CDR3. Germline V lookup: CDR1 SGHVS, CDR2 FNYEAQ. The CDR3 DNA reads as TGTGCCAGCAGCCGAGGACAGGGGGCTGGCTATGGCTACACCTTC. This encodes CASSRGQGAGYGYTF.

The rearrangement joins TRBV5-6 to TRBJ2-7; TRBD1 matches 9 bases. The CDR3 extends over 15 amino acids. The germline V gene encodes CDR1 SGHDT and CDR2 YYEEEE. Trimming took 4 bases from V and 2 from J; bases not matched to a gene: 7. CDR3 nucleotides: TGTGCCAGCAGCGTCCGGGACAGGGCTCCCTACGAGCAGTACTTC. Its translation is CASSVRDRAPYEQYF. Complete variable domain (other parts from reference TRBV5-6 and TRBJ2-7): DAGVTQSPTHLIKTRGQQVTLRCSPKSGHDTVSWYQQALGQGPQFIFQYYEEEERQRGNFPDRFSGHQFPNYSSELNVNALLLGDSALYLCASSVRDRAPYEQYFGPGTRLTVT.

The chain employs TRBV5-6 and TRBJ2-7; possibly TRBD1 for D (5 bases). The CDR3 runs 11 residues. Germline V lookup: CDR1 SGHDT, CDR2 YYEEEE. V was trimmed by 4 bases and J by 7 bases, leaving 9 bases between them. The CDR3 DNA follows: TGTGCCAGCAGCCTGGGGCGGGAGCAGTACTTC. Translation gives CASSLGREQYF.

The chain combines TRBV5-4 with TRBJ2-7; weak D call: TRBD1 (6 bases). Trimming stripped 4 bases from V and 1 base from J, with 9 bases between. CDR3 length equals 13 residues. Germline CDR1 is SGHNT and CDR2 is YYREEE (reference sequence). The CDR3 sequence: CASSQDRSYEQYF. The CDR3 DNA reads as TGTGCCAGCAGCCAGGACAGATCCTACGAGCAGTACTTC.

The count of this clone is one. V usage is TRBV30 and J usage is TRBJ1-4; the match to TRBD1 covers 9 bases. This CDR3 is built from 15 residues. V trimming: 2 bases; J trimming: 7 bases; junction bases outside the gene matches: 8. Germline V lookup: CDR1 GTSNPN, CDR2 SVGIG (reference sequence). The CDR3 DNA follows: TGTGCCTGGAGTCCGAAGACAGGGGGATCTGAAAAACTGTTTTTT. This sequence encodes CAWSPKTGGSEKLFF.

The table lists this clone with a few counts. The rearrangement joins TRBV7-2 to TRBJ1-6; D remains unclear. The CDR3 has 13 residues. The germline V gene has CDR1 SGHTA and CDR2 FQGNSA. V was pared by 1 base and J by 14 bases, with 12 bases between. As DNA, the CDR3 is TGTGCCAGCAGCTTAGAGAGGCCCAGTGCCCTCCACTTT. Translated: CASSLERPSALHF.

The rearrangement links TRBV7-9 to TRBJ2-1; 10 positions agree with TRBD2. The germline V gene encodes CDR1 SEHNR and CDR2 FQNEAQ (reference sequence). There are 15 residues in the CDR3. Trimming took 6 bases from V and 4 from J; bases not matched to a gene: 6. This chain's CDR3 is CASRQRTSGYNEQFF. The CDR3 coding sequence is TGTGCCAGCAGACAAAGGACTAGCGGTTACAATGAGCAGTTCTTC.

The chain links TRBV29-1 to TRBJ1-1; 9 nucleotides align to TRBD1. Germline CDR1 SQVTM, CDR2 ANQGSEA. V shed 7 bases, J shed 4 bases, and the junction held 7 bases outside the gene matches. The CDR3 consists of 13 residues. The CDR3 sequence: CSASTGGSTEAFF. In DNA, the CDR3 is TGCAGCGCTTCGACAGGGGGTAGCACTGAAGCTTTCTTT.